A single sample gave rise to the 24 T cell receptor beta chains below, sequenced in a study of early T cells in non-severe SARS-CoV-2 infection. TCRdb passed the 5' RACE reads through MiXCR, listing each CDR3 protein once. This table has about 36,000 distinct CDR3 sequences, 6% to 7.5% appearing once. Sequenced here: whole blood, sampled at baseline. The receptors here all came from an adult who was a healthcare worker with PCR-confirmed SARS-CoV-2 infection or an uninfected control (not recorded which).

This clonotype was recorded many times. This rearrangement joins TRBV4-1 to TRBJ2-5; D may match TRBD1 or TRBD2 (5 bases each). The germline V gene has CDR1 MGHRA and CDR2 YSYEKL. The ends were cut back, 1 base at V and 5 bases at J, with 14 bases in the middle. The CDR3 consists of 15 residues. The CDR3 DNA follows: TGCGCCAGCAGCCAAGCTTGGGGGAGTCGGGAGACCCAGTACTTC. Protein: CASSQAWGSRETQYF.

This clonotype has only a few counts. The chain links TRBV28 to TRBJ2-1, with 9 bases lining up with TRBD1. Germline assignment: CDR1 MDHEN and CDR2 SYDVKM. V lost 3 bases, J lost 6 bases, and 9 bases stayed unmatched. This CDR3 spans 16 amino acids. CDR3 in amino acids: CASSFPGTGSFNEQFF. The CDR3 coding sequence is TGTGCCAGCAGTTTCCCCGGGACAGGGAGTTTCAATGAGCAGTTCTTC.

This clonotype showed up just a few times. The V and J genes are TRBV5-1 and TRBJ2-4, with 15 bases identical to TRBD2. Germline CDR1 and CDR2: SGHRS and YFSETQ. Trimming at V came to 2 bases and at J to 6 bases, leaving 9 bases not matched to a gene. The CDR3 sequence is 18 residues long. The CDR3 here is CASSFGTSGRRVGNIQYF. CDR3 bases: TGCGCCAGCAGCTTTGGGACTAGCGGGAGGAGAGTGGGAAACATTCAGTACTTC.

This clonotype came up a few times. The chain is built from TRBV5-4 and TRBJ1-3; no firm D call. CDR3 size: 14 residues. Germline assignment: CDR1 SGHNT and CDR2 YYREEE (reference sequence). Deletions cut 2 bases from V and 0 bases from J, with 6 bases between. CDR3 sequence: CASSLIDSGNTIYF. CDR3 bases: TGTGCCAGCAGCTTAATTGACTCTGGAAACACCATATATTTT.

This clonotype was found many times. This chain joins TRBV5-6 and TRBJ2-2; D possibly corresponds to TRBD2 (6 bases). Germline V gene sequence: CDR1 SGHDT, CDR2 YYEEEE. CDR3 length: 14 amino acids. Trimming left V 3 bases short and J 4 bases short, with 10 bases between. CDR3 sequence reads: CASSWGVFTGELFF. The DNA for the CDR3 is TGTGCCAGCAGCTGGGGGGTTTTCACCGGGGAGCTGTTTTTT.

V gene TRBV6-2 or TRBV6-3 combines with J gene TRBJ2-3; the D gene is possibly TRBD2 (5 bases). The CDR3 is made up of 15 amino acids. Trimming shortened V by 0 bases and J by 3 bases, and 10 bases separated the two germline ends. The germline gives CDR1 MNHEY, CDR2 SVGEGT. The CDR3 spells CASSYSEDSTDTQYF. The DNA for the CDR3 is TGTGCCAGCAGTTACTCCGAGGACTCGACAGATACGCAGTATTTT.

Only a few counts were recorded for this clonotype. V and J are TRBV12-3 or TRBV12-4 and TRBJ1-3, with 10 positions matching TRBD1. V lost 5 bases, J lost 4 bases, and 8 bases stayed unmatched. The CDR3 extends over 16 amino acids. In DNA form, the CDR3 reads TGTGCCAGCAGTACCGGGACAGGGGTTTTAGGAAACACCATATATTTT. This codes for CASSTGTGVLGNTIYF.

This clonotype was counted at least ten times. The CDR3 is CASREDRSNNSPLHF. For the CDR3, the DNA is TGTGCCAGCAGAGAAGACAGAAGTAATAATTCACCCCTCCACTTT. The chain recombines TRBV6-6 with TRBJ1-6; perhaps TRBD1 as D (5 bases). Germline lookup yields CDR1 MNHNY and CDR2 SVGAGI (reference sequence). The V end was cut by 6 bases, the J end by 5 bases, with 14 bases between. There are 15 residues in the CDR3.

This rearrangement joins TRBV14 to TRBJ2-7, with D unclear. V was cut by 1 base and J by 9 bases, with 7 bases left in between. Germline V CDR1 and CDR2: SGHDN, FVKESK. The CDR3 totals 11 residues. CDR3 sequence: CASSQGLGQYF. The DNA for the CDR3 is TGTGCCAGCAGCCAAGGGCTGGGGCAGTACTTC.

The rearrangement uses TRBV7-3 and TRBJ2-3; 11 nucleotides line up with TRBD1. The CDR3 has 16 amino acids. V lost 5 bases, J lost 4 bases, and 8 bases stayed unmatched. CDR1 SGHTA and CDR2 FQGTGA come from the germline V gene. The CDR3 DNA is TGTGCCAGCAGCCGCGCTCCGGGACAGGGGGCAGATACGCAGTATTTT. Its protein product is CASSRAPGQGADTQYF.

This clonotype was observed at least ten times. The J gene is TRBJ1-3, the V gene TRBV3-1; unclear D gene. Trimming took 1 base from V and 0 from J, leaving 4 bases between them. Germline CDR1 and CDR2: LGHDT and YNNKEL (reference sequence). The CDR3 has 14 amino acids. The CDR3 bases are TGTGCCAGCAGCCAAGCAACCTCTGGAAACACCATATATTTT. Translating it yields CASSQATSGNTIYF. The whole variable domain, filled in from reference TRBV3-1 and TRBJ1-3, reads DTAVSQTPKYLVTQMGNDKSIKCEQNLGHDTMYWYKQDSKKFLKIMFSYNNKELIINETVPNRFSPKSPDKAHLNLHINSLELGDSAVYFCASSQATSGNTIYFGEGSWLTVV.

This clonotype showed up many times. This sequence joins TRBV11-2 and TRBJ1-1, with D tentatively TRBD1 (5 bases). Germline V gene lookup returns CDR1 SGHAT and CDR2 FQNNGV. CDR3 length: 13 amino acids. Trimming pared 5 bases from V and 6 bases from J, leaving 13 bases between. CDR3 sequence: CASSHGREAEAFF. CDR3 nucleotide sequence: TGTGCCAGCAGCCACGGCAGGGAAGCTGAAGCTTTCTTT.

At least ten counts were recorded for this clonotype. V usage is TRBV7-3 and J usage is TRBJ2-5; perhaps TRBD2 as D (5 bases). Germline V CDR1 and CDR2: SGHTA, FQGTGA. The CDR3 is 15 residues long. The germline V and J ends were trimmed by 2 bases and 2 bases, with 12 bases remaining between them. Here the CDR3 reads CASSLLGGRQETQYF. The CDR3, as DNA: TGTGCCAGCAGCTTACTTGGCGGGCGACAAGAGACCCAGTACTTC.

The V call is TRBV6-2 or TRBV6-3, the J call TRBJ2-1; 13 positions match TRBD2. Germline V gene data show CDR1 as MNHEY and CDR2 as SVGEGT. The CDR3 has 17 amino acids. V lost 0 bases, J lost 1 base, and 0 bases stayed unmatched. The CDR3 spells CASSYSGLAGSYNEQFF. The CDR3 DNA is TGTGCCAGCAGTTACTCGGGACTAGCGGGGTCCTACAATGAGCAGTTCTTC.

This clonotype was observed many times. This chain joins TRBV30 and TRBJ1-3, with a tentative D call TRBD1 (6 bases). Trimming took 5 bases from V and 4 from J, leaving 12 bases between them. CDR1 and CDR2 (germline): GTSNPN, SVGIG (reference sequence). This CDR3 contains 13 residues. CDR3 DNA: TGTGCCTGGGGGGGGCAGCTCGGAAACACCATATATTTT. It is translated as CAWGGQLGNTIYF.

There are a few counts of this clonotype. The chain carries TRBV7-9 and TRBJ1-1; D is unclear. Germline V gene data show CDR1 as SEHNR and CDR2 as FQNEAQ (reference sequence). With 0 bases removed from V and 5 bases from J, the gap between germline ends came to 10 bases. The CDR3 loop spans 14 amino acids. The CDR3 protein is CASSLATEVTEAFF. CDR3 bases: TGTGCCAGCAGCTTAGCAACGGAGGTAACTGAAGCTTTCTTT.

This clonotype was found many times. One junction end does not reproduce the germline sequence, and a read error may be involved. The chain carries TRBV20-1 and TRBJ1-6; 7 positions agree with TRBD1. Germline assignment: CDR1 DFQATT and CDR2 SNEGSKA (reference sequence). CDR3 size: 15 residues. The DNA for the CDR3 is TGCAGTGCTAGGTCCGGACAGGTCGAGCTTTCACCCCTCCATTTT. Encoded protein: CSARSGQVELSPLHF.

There are a few counts of this clonotype. The V call is TRBV6-6, the J call TRBJ2-1; 9 bases agree with TRBD2. This CDR3 spans 16 amino acids. Unmatched junction bases numbered 8, after V lost 8 bases and J lost 0 bases. Germline-derived CDR1 and CDR2 are MNHNY and SVGAGI (reference sequence). CDR3 DNA: TGTGCCAGCCGAGGGACTAGCCGTAGCTCCTACAATGAGCAGTTCTTC. It specifies CASRGTSRSSYNEQFF.

Judged by abundance, this clonotype is medium-sized. The V call is TRBV29-1, the J call TRBJ2-3, with TRBD2 matching 8 bases. Germline loops: CDR1 SQVTM, CDR2 ANQGSEA. Unmatched junction bases numbered 4, after V lost 3 bases and J lost 2 bases. CDR3 length: 14 amino acids. CDR3 sequence reads: CSVDYGRDTDTQYF. CDR3 nucleotide sequence: TGCAGCGTTGACTACGGGAGGGACACAGATACGCAGTATTTT.

This clonotype was observed many times. CDR3 coding DNA: TGTGCCAGCAGCGCCGGGACAGGGGGAGGCATCGACACTGAAGCTTTCTTT. Translation: CASSAGTGGGIDTEAFF. V gene TRBV9 combines with J gene TRBJ1-1, with 11 bases lining up with TRBD1. The CDR3 sequence is 17 residues long. The junction had 10 bases not matched to a gene; V was cut back by 3 bases and J by 3 bases. Germline CDR1 and CDR2: SGDLS and YYNGEE.

This clonotype was counted ten times or more. The chain uses TRBV30 and TRBJ1-6; D remains ambiguous. Trimming removed 3 bases at V and 9 bases at J, with 12 bases between. Germline assignment: CDR1 GTSNPN and CDR2 SVGIG (reference sequence). This CDR3 spans 13 amino acids. CDR3 sequence (DNA): TGTGCCTGGAGCGCCGAGTTATTTTCACCCCTCCACTTT. Amino acid sequence: CAWSAELFSPLHF.

Only a few counts were recorded for this clonotype. V gene TRBV19 combines with J gene TRBJ1-5; 7 positions match TRBD1. From germline, CDR1 is LNHDA and CDR2 SQIVND (reference sequence). V lost 3 bases to trimming and J lost 2 bases; unmatched junction nucleotides: 1. The CDR3 length is 14 residues. The CDR3 DNA sequence: TGTGCCAGTAGTATCGGGACAGGCAATCAGCCCCAGCATTTT. Its protein product is CASSIGTGNQPQHF.

This clonotype appeared a few times. The chain is built from TRBV21-1 and TRBJ2-7; TRBD1 is taken as the D call from the table, unchecked against the DNA. TRBV21-1 is designated a pseudogene. The CDR3 totals 18 residues. CDR3 region: CASSRGRGSGKEISEQYF. The CDR3 DNA sequence: TGTGCCAGCAGCAGGGGCCGGGGGAGCGGCAAAGAAATCTCCGAGCAGTACTTC.

This clonotype was observed at least ten times. The chain employs TRBV19 and TRBJ2-5; D could derive from TRBD1 or TRBD2 (6 bases each). Germline CDR1 and CDR2: LNHDA and SQIVND (reference sequence). The CDR3 covers 15 residues. Deletions cut 5 bases from V and 7 bases from J, with 20 bases between. CDR3 coding DNA: TGTGCCAGTAGTGTACGGGAGACAGAAGGGGGGACCCAGTACTTC. Protein sequence: CASSVRETEGGTQYF.